The present T cell receptor beta chain was sequenced within a study of identical twins' blood T cells. As for the study in general: Approximately twelve libraries, six alpha and six beta, gave 50 million or so reads.

With 5 bases clipped from V and 5 bases from J, the junction kept 3 bases outside the gene matches. This CDR3 is 12 amino acids long. CDR1 SNHLY and CDR2 FYNNEI come from the germline V gene. In the authors' workflow: Clonotypes per individual ranged from about 95,000 to nearly 550,000. A single record per CDR3 protein comes from TCRdb applying MiXCR to the 5' RACE reads. These V and J calls derive from TCRdb rather than the authors' analysis. The sample holds roughly 340,000 distinct CDR3 sequences; roughly 27% are singletons and the top ten take 5.5% to 7%. The chain uses TRBV2 and TRBJ2-7; 7 bases match TRBD1. The clonotype originates from a woman aged 18 to 49 in good health. Sequencing input: PBMCs. This CDR3 reads CASSPQGHEQYF. The CDR3, as DNA: TGTGCCAGCAGTCCACAGGGGCACGAGCAGTACTTC.